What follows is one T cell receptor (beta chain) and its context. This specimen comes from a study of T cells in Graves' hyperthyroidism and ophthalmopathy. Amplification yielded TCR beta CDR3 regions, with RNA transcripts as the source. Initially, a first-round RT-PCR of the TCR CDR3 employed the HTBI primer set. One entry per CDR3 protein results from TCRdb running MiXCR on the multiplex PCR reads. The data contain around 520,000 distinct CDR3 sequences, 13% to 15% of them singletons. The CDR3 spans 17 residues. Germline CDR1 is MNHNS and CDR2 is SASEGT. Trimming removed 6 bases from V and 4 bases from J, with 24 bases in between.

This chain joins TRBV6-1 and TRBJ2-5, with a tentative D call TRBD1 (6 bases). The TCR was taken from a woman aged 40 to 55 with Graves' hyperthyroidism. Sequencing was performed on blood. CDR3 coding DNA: TGTGCCAGCAGCCAGTATGCCATTCAGGGGTCGGGAGAGACCCAGTACTTC. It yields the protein CASSQYAIQGSGETQYF.